This T cell receptor beta chain was identified during a study of neurological immune-mediated disorders. Notes on the study in general: When the repertoires were sorted by phylogenetic grouping, those of 18 of 34 multiple sclerosis patients ended up in one related-CDR3 cluster, a possible signature.

The method for making cDNA was 5'RACE, and it used 10-nucleotide random UMIs. One entry per CDR3 protein results from TCRdb running MiXCR on the 5' RACE reads. The table lists some 66,000 distinct CDR3 sequences, 4.5% of them singletons, with 6.9% in the top ten. This clonotype was seen repeatedly, ten times or more. Its target is unknown. This CDR3 has 12 residues. Trimming pared 4 bases from V and 0 bases from J, leaving 3 bases between. Germline V gives CDR1 SEHNR, CDR2 FQNEAQ (reference sequence). The source material was PBMCs. The source of this sequence is a man aged 30 to 45 with multiple sclerosis. The chain links TRBV7-9 to TRBJ1-1; no clear D. The CDR3 protein is CASSYMNTEAFF. The CDR3 nucleotides are TGTGCCAGCAGCTACATGAACACTGAAGCTTTCTTT.